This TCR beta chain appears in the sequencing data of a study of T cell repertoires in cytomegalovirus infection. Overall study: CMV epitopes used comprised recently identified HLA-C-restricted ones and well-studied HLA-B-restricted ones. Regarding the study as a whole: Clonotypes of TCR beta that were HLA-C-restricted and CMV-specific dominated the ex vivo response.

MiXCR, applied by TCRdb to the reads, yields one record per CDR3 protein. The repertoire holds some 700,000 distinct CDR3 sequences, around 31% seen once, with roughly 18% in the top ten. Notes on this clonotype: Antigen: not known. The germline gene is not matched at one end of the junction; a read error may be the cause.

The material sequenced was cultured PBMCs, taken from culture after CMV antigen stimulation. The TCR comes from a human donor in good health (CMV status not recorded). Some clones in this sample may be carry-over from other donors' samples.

The CDR3 nucleotides are TGTGCCAGCAGCTTTGGACACTCTGGAAACACCATATATTTC. As protein: CASSFGHSGNTIYF. The rearrangement uses TRBV5-6 and TRBJ1-3, with D maybe TRBD1 (5 bases). The germline CDR1 and CDR2 sequences are SGHDT and YYEEEE. The CDR3 consists of 14 residues. The full variable domain, rest sourced from reference TRBV5-6 and TRBJ1-3, is DAGVTQSPTHLIKTRGQQVTLRCSPKSGHDTVSWYQQALGQGPQFIFQYYEEEERQRGNFPDRFSGHQFPNYSSELNVNALLLGDSALYLCASSFGHSGNTIYFGEGSWLTVV.